This entry lists 10 T cell receptor beta chains sequenced from one sample in a study of T-cell memory formation after mild COVID-19. One entry per CDR3 protein results from TCRdb running MiXCR on the 5' RACE reads. The sample records fewer than 450,000 distinct CDR3 sequences, 20% to 25% being singletons. Sequencing input: PBMCs or a T cell subset sorted from them (not recorded which). Receptor source: an adult woman who had mild COVID-19 (a few samples of this study predate the infection). Cell type and time point are not known.

This clonotype was counted only a few times. V and J are TRBV7-8 and TRBJ2-3, with TRBD2 identical over 8 bases. The CDR3 has 17 residues. Germline V gives CDR1 SGHVS, CDR2 FQNEAQ. Trimming took 8 bases from V and 0 from J; bases not matched to a gene: 13. The CDR3 coding sequence is TGTGCCAGCTACCGCGAGCGGGGGTCCACTAGCACAGATACGCAGTATTTT. This codes for CASYRERGSTSTDTQYF.

Only a few counts were recorded for this clonotype. V and J are TRBV19 and TRBJ2-1; D unclear. This CDR3 region has 14 residues. The germline V gene has CDR1 LNHDA and CDR2 SQIVND (reference sequence). Trimming removed 3 bases at V and 2 bases at J, with 8 bases between. CDR3 sequence (DNA): TGTGCCAGTAGTATTGTGGCCCCCTACAATGAGCAGTTCTTC. It yields the protein CASSIVAPYNEQFF.

The chain combines TRBV27 with TRBJ2-7; 8 positions match TRBD2. The V gene end was trimmed by 4 bases and the J gene end by 2 bases; junction bases not matched to a gene: 10. Germline CDR1 and CDR2: MNHEY and SMNVEV (reference sequence). This CDR3 has 16 amino acids. Here the CDR3 DNA reads TGTGCCAGCAGTTCGACCGGGAGGGCCCCGGCCTACGAGCAGTACTTC. Translating it yields CASSSTGRAPAYEQYF.

Many counts were recorded for this clonotype. V usage is TRBV27 and J usage is TRBJ2-2; tentative D call: TRBD1 (5 bases). The length of the CDR3 is 15 residues. CDR1 is MNHEY, CDR2 SMNVEV, per germline (reference sequence). Trimming left V 10 bases short and J 2 bases short, with 17 bases between. Written as DNA, the CDR3 is TGTGCCAACATCCCATCCGGACAAAACACCGGGGAGCTGTTTTTT. Translation: CANIPSGQNTGELFF.

The V gene is TRBV4-1, the J gene TRBJ1-1; D gene uncertain. This CDR3 has 14 amino acids. V lost 3 bases, J lost 1 base, and 9 bases lay in between. Germline V gene data show CDR1 as MGHRA and CDR2 as YSYEKL. The CDR3 reads CASSHGGGNTEAFF. CDR3 in DNA: TGCGCCAGCAGCCATGGCGGAGGGAACACTGAAGCTTTCTTT.

The V call is TRBV14, the J call TRBJ2-1; D may be TRBD1 (6 bases). V lost 5 bases and J lost 10, with 33 bases in between. In germline, CDR1 is SGHDN, CDR2 FVKESK. The length of the CDR3 is 19 residues. CDR3 bases: TGTGCCAGCAGCTCTCATCGTCAGGGGCCTAGGGGCTTTCCGATAGAGCAGTTCTTC. Protein sequence: CASSSHRQGPRGFPIEQFF.

The rearrangement links TRBV24-1 to TRBJ2-1, with 10 bases that match TRBD2. With V trimmed by 2 bases and J by 0 bases, 0 bases remained unmatched. The CDR3 is made up of 16 amino acids. The germline V gene has CDR1 KGHDR and CDR2 SFDVKD. The CDR3 nucleotides read TGTGCCACCAGTGATTCTAGCGGGGGCTCCTACAATGAGCAGTTCTTC. Its protein is CATSDSSGGSYNEQFF.

The chain joins TRBV7-3 to TRBJ2-1; weak D call: TRBD2 (5 bases). The CDR3 length is 14 residues. V lost 4 bases and J 10 bases, leaving 17 bases between the germline ends. The germline gives CDR1 SGHTA, CDR2 FQGTGA. CDR3 DNA: TGTGCCAGCAGCTCACAGTCAGGCCCGGGGGAGCAGTTCTTC. This codes for CASSSQSGPGEQFF.

CDR3 DNA: TGCAGTGCTAGAGATCGGGGGCACAACTACAATGAGCAGTTCTTC. The encoded protein is CSARDRGHNYNEQFF. V gene TRBV20-1 combines with J gene TRBJ2-1, with D perhaps assigned TRBD1 or TRBD2 (6 bases each). The CDR3 loop spans 15 amino acids. V was trimmed by 0 bases and J by 3 bases, leaving 12 bases between them. Germline V gives CDR1 DFQATT, CDR2 SNEGSKA (reference sequence).

There are a few counts of this clonotype. The chain recombines TRBV20-1 with TRBJ2-7; TRBD2 agrees at 8 bases. The germline CDR1 and CDR2 sequences are DFQATT and SNEGSKA (reference sequence). There are 13 residues in the CDR3. V was pared by 3 bases and J by 6 bases, with 7 bases of the junction left unmatched. CDR3 DNA: TGCAGTGCTAGGCAGCTAGCGGGCATCGAGCAGTACTTC. Translated: CSARQLAGIEQYF.